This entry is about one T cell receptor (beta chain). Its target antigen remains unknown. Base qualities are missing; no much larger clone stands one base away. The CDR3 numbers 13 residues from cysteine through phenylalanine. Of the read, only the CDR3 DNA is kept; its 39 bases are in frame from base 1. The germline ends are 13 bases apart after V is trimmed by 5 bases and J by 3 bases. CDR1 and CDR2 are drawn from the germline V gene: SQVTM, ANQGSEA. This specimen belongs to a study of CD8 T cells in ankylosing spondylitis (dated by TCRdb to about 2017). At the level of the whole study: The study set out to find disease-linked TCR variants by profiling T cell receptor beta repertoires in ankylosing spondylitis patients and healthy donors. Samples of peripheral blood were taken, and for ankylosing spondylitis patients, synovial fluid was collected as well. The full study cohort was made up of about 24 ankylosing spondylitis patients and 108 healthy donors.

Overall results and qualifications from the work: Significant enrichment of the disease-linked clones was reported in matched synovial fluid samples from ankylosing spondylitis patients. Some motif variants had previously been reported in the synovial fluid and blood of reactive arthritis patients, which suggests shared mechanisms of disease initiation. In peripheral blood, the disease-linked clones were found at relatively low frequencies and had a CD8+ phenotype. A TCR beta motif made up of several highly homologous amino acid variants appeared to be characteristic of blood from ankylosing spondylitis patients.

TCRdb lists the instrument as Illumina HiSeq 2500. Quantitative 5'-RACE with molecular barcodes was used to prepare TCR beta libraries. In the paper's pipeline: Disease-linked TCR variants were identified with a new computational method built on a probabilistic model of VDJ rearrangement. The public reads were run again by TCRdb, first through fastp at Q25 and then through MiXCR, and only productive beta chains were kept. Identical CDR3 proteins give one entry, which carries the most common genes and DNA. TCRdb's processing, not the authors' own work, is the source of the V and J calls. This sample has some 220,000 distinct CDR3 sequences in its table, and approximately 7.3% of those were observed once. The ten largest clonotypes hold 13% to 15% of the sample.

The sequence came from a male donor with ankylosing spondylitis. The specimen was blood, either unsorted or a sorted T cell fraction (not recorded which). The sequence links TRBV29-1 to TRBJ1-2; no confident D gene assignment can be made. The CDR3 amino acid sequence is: CSVRMLGHYGYTF. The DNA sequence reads TGCAGCGTTAGGATGCTAGGCCACTATGGCTACACCTTC. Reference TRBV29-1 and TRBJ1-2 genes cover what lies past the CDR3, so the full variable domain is SAVISQKPSRDICQRGTSLTIQCQVDSQVTMMFWYRQQPGQSLTLIATANQGSEATYESGFVIDKFPISRPNLTFSTLTVSNMSPEDSSIYLCSVRMLGHYGYTFGSGTRLTVV.